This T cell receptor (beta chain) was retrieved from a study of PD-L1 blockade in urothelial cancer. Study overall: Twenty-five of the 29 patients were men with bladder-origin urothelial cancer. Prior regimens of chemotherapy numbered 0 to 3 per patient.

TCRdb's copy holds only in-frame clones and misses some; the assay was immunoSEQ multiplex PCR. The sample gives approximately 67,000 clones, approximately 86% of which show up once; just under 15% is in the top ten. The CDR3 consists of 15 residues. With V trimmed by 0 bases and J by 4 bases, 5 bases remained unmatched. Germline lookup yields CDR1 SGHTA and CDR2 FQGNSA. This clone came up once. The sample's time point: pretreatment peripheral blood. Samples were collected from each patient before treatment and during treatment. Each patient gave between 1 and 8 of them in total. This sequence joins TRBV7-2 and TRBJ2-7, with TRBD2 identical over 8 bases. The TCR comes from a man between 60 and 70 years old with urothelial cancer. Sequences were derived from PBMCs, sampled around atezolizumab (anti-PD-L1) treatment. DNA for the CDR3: TGTGCCAGCAGCTTAGCTAGCGGGGACCTATACGAGCAGTACTTC. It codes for CASSLASGDLYEQYF.